This note documents a single TCR beta chain sequence. Authors' data handling: Amplified reference gene primers provided the basis for estimating nucleated cell counts. Generated by immunoSEQ multiplex PCR, the TCRdb table keeps only in-frame clones and is missing some. Clone size and V and J calls were adopted from that table, with D and trimming inferred from the DNA. This sample yields a few hundred thousand clones, of which 89% are seen a single time; approximately 3% belongs to the top ten. The CDR3 covers 13 residues. After removal of 8 bases from V and 5 bases from J, the junction contained 3 bases not matched to a gene. From germline, CDR1 is MDHEN and CDR2 SYDVKM. Enrolled during active infection, Seattle patients were then followed longitudinally. These data are taken from a study of blood T cell repertoires in COVID-19. As for the study in general: Acute-phase and convalescent COVID-19 samples originated in the United States, Italy and Spain. T cells, B-cell-depleted T cells, or PBMCs supplied cDNA or gDNA.

The source of this sequence is a woman younger than 45 with COVID-19, enrolled during active disease. The sample comprised peripheral blood. The gene calls are TRBV28 and TRBJ1-6, with TRBD1 matching over 7 bases. CDR3 sequence: CASWDSNNSPLHF. CDR3 nucleotide sequence: TGTGCCAGCTGGGACAGTAATAATTCACCCCTCCACTTT.